Listed below are T cell receptor beta chains from one sample, sequenced in a study of blood T cell repertoires in COVID-19. Sequenced by immunoSEQ multiplex PCR; TCRdb stores in-frame clones only, minus some. The sample lists tens of thousands of clones; around four fifths were seen once. The sequenced sample was peripheral blood. These TCRs come from a man aged 70-80 years with acute or convalescent COVID-19. Both conserved end residues are part of each CDR3. D genes are given only for firm matches. Rows give clone size only sometimes, using once, few, many, or a class for an expanded clone.

d_gene	v_gene	abundance	j_gene	len	CDR3aa	CDR3nt
TRBD1	TRBV9	NA	TRBJ1-6	14	CASSDGQGDSPLHF	TGTGCCAGCAGCGACGGACAGGGGGATTCACCCCTCCACTTT
NA	TRBV4-2	NA	TRBJ2-1	15	CASSHAEGGAPEQFF	TGTGCCAGCAGCCACGCGGAGGGGGGGGCCCCTGAGCAGTTCTTC
NA	TRBV7-3	NA	TRBJ1-5	17	CASPGRAGIEGNQPQHF	TGTGCCAGCCCAGGTAGGGCAGGGATCGAGGGCAATCAGCCCCAGCATTTT
NA	TRBV5-1	NA	TRBJ1-1	14	CASSLEQRNTEAFF	TGCGCCAGCAGCTTGGAACAGAGGAACACTGAAGCTTTCTTT
TRBD1	TRBV27	NA	TRBJ2-7	13	CARPRQGRCEQYF	TGTGCCAGGCCAAGACAGGGCCGCTGCGAGCAGTACTTC
NA	TRBV11-2	NA	TRBJ1-4	17	CASSLSSGRATNEKLFF	TGTGCCAGCAGCTTGTCCTCGGGGAGAGCAACTAATGAAAAACTGTTTTTT
NA	TRBV3-1/TRBV3-2	NA	TRBJ2-5	12	CASRLGAETQYF	TGTGCCAGCAGGCTGGGGGCAGAGACCCAGTACTTC
NA	TRBV28	NA	TRBJ1-4	19	CASSLSGWGRLETNEKLFF	TGTGCCAGCAGTTTATCGGGGTGGGGCAGACTAGAGACTAATGAAAAACTGTTTTTT
NA	TRBV5-5	NA	TRBJ2-7	13	CASSKTRSVEQYF	TGTGCCAGCAGCAAGACTAGGTCAGTGGAGCAGTACTTC
NA	TRBV27	NA	TRBJ1-2	16	CASTPAGDPLDYGYTF	TGTGCCAGCACCCCCGCAGGGGACCCTCTGGACTATGGCTACACCTTC
NA	TRBV3-1/TRBV3-2	NA	TRBJ2-1	16	CASSQSLSRAYNEQFF	TGTGCCAGCAGCCAGAGCCTAAGCCGGGCCTACAATGAGCAGTTCTTC
NA	TRBV6-1	NA	TRBJ2-1	14	CASSEAASYNEQFF	TGTGCCAGCAGTGAAGCGGCAAGCTACAATGAGCAGTTCTTC
TRBD1	TRBV4-1	once	TRBJ2-2	16	CASSQGGTGNTGELFF	TGCGCCAGCAGCCAAGGGGGGACAGGGAACACCGGGGAGCTGTTTTTT